These 9 T cell receptor beta chains originate from one sample sequenced in a study of blood T cells in healthy people across ages. Then a second PCR, running about 6 to 12 cycles, was carried out with a sample-barcoded 5' primer and a J-beta primer mix. TCRdb reprocessed the 5' RACE reads via MiXCR and lists one record per CDR3 protein. The table lists under 800,000 distinct CDR3 sequences, approximately 43% of them singletons, with about 20% in the top ten. Sequencing input: blood. The receptors were gathered from a woman aged 55-75 years in good health.

The V call is TRBV14, the J call TRBJ1-2; D gene uncertain. Germline CDR1 reads SGHDN; CDR2 reads FVKESK. The length of the CDR3 is 15 residues. Trimming left V 0 bases short and J 4 bases short, with 12 bases between. CDR3 nucleotide sequence: TGTGCCAGCAGCCAAGAACCCCTAAGGGCCTATGGCTACACCTTC. Its protein product is CASSQEPLRAYGYTF.

The CDR3 DNA follows: TGCGCCAGCAGCTTGTTCGGGACTTACAATGAGCAGTACTTC. Its translation is CASSLFGTYNEQYF. The chain couples TRBV5-1 to TRBJ2-5, with D tentatively TRBD2 (6 bases). There are 14 residues in the CDR3. Germline V lookup: CDR1 SGHRS, CDR2 YFSETQ. V was pared by 1 base and J by 11 bases, with 18 bases between.

V gene TRBV6-2 or TRBV6-3 combines with J gene TRBJ1-2, with D uncertain. Trimming left V 0 bases short and J 4 bases short, with 12 bases between. Germline V gives CDR1 MNHEY, CDR2 SVGEGT. The CDR3 covers 15 residues. The CDR3 DNA reads TGTGCCAGCAGTTACTCGATCCCTGTGGCCTATGGCTACACCTTC. As protein: CASSYSIPVAYGYTF.

The chain carries TRBV11-2 and TRBJ1-5, with D tentatively TRBD1 (5 bases). The V and J ends lost 7 bases and 0 bases respectively, with 16 bases between them. Germline V lookup: CDR1 SGHAT, CDR2 FQNNGV. The CDR3 is made up of 16 amino acids. The CDR3 DNA follows: TGTGCCAGCACCGGGCGGGGGGAGTATAGCAATCAGCCCCAGCATTTT. Amino acids: CASTGRGEYSNQPQHF. Full variable domain (rest looked up from reference TRBV11-2 and TRBJ1-5): EAGVAQSPRYKIIEKRQSVAFWCNPISGHATLYWYQQILGQGPKLLIQFQNNGVVDDSQLPKDRFSAERLKGVDSTLKIQPAKLEDSAVYLCASTGRGEYSNQPQHFGDGTRLSIL.

The J gene is TRBJ1-1, the V gene TRBV5-5, with no clear D. This CDR3 contains 12 residues. CDR1 is SGHKS, CDR2 YYEKEE, per germline (reference sequence). Trimming pared 0 bases from V and 3 bases from J, leaving 3 bases between. The CDR3 protein is CASSLEHTEAFF. The CDR3 coding sequence is TGTGCCAGCAGCTTGGAACACACTGAAGCTTTCTTT.

This clonotype was counted ten times or more. The V gene is TRBV12-3 or TRBV12-4, the J gene TRBJ1-2; D is perhaps TRBD1 (6 bases). V was cut by 3 bases and J by 4 bases, with 18 bases left in between. The CDR3 is 16 amino acids. CDR3 sequence: CASSLITQGGGYGYTF. The DNA of the CDR3 is TGTGCCAGCAGTTTGATTACACAGGGCGGCGGCTATGGCTACACCTTC.

There are a few counts of this clonotype. J is TRBJ2-5 and V is TRBV5-1; TRBD1 matches 8 bases. The J call may be incorrect, as the DNA end agrees better with TRBJ2-7. Germline V lookup: CDR1 SGHRS, CDR2 YFSETQ. This CDR3 spans 15 amino acids. CDR3 nucleotides: TGCGCCAGCAGCTTGGGGGACAGGAATATTCGCGAGCAGTACTTC. Its translation: CASSLGDRNIREQYF.

This clonotype appeared a few times. V and J are TRBV7-9 and TRBJ2-7, with 8 bases lining up with TRBD1. V lost 3 bases, J lost 6 bases, and 10 bases stayed unmatched. There are 15 residues in the CDR3. The germline CDR1 and CDR2 sequences are SEHNR and FQNEAQ (reference sequence). The CDR3 region is CASSFPDRGKGEQYF. For the CDR3, the DNA is TGTGCCAGCAGCTTCCCCGACAGGGGAAAGGGCGAGCAGTACTTC.

V and J are TRBV5-1 and TRBJ2-1, with D possibly being TRBD2 (7 bases). The CDR3 spans 14 residues. V lost 5 bases and J 5 bases, leaving 14 bases between the germline ends. Germline loops: CDR1 SGHRS, CDR2 YFSETQ. The CDR3 reads CASRGRGGDNEQFF. The CDR3 DNA reads TGCGCCAGCAGGGGCCGAGGGGGGGACAATGAGCAGTTCTTC.